These 24 T cell receptor beta chains came from one sample sequenced in a study of cytomegalovirus exposure and HLA in healthy donors. The PCR was carried out with 60 Vbeta primers and 13 Jbeta primers. This table comes from immunoSEQ multiplex PCR, and its TCRdb copy is limited to in-frame clones, with some not included. The repertoire holds 100,000 or so clones, 78% seen once, with about 6% in the top ten. Sequenced sample: PBMCs. These receptors were obtained from a male donor in good health and CMV-seronegative.

The genes are TRBV5-5 and TRBJ1-1; D call uncertain. This CDR3 contains 14 residues. Germline V gives CDR1 SGHKS, CDR2 YYEKEE (reference sequence). The V gene lost 1 base and the J gene lost 7 bases, with 14 bases spanning the gap. The CDR3 nucleotides read TGTGCCAGCAGCTTGTTAGTACAGTCCCTTGAAGCTTTCTTT. Its translation is CASSLLVQSLEAFF.

This clone has a handful of counts. V usage is TRBV4-3 and J usage is TRBJ2-3, with 7 bases matching TRBD2. This CDR3 comprises 17 residues. After removal of 0 bases from V and 2 bases from J, the junction contained 8 bases not matched to a gene. Germline V gives CDR1 LGHNA, CDR2 YSLEER. The CDR3 DNA is TGCGCCAGCAGCCAAGATCACTCGGGGGGATCCACAGATACGCAGTATTTT. Translated: CASSQDHSGGSTDTQYF.

The rearrangement joins TRBV14 to TRBJ2-1, with 11 bases matching TRBD1. J gave up 6 bases and V 1 base, and 5 bases lay outside the gene matches. The CDR3 is 16 residues long. From germline, CDR1 is SGHDN and CDR2 FVKESK. In DNA form, the CDR3 reads TGTGCCAGCAGCCAAGTTTTGGGACAGGGGGTCAATGAGCAGTTCTTC. This sequence encodes CASSQVLGQGVNEQFF.

V is TRBV6-5 and J is TRBJ2-7; the match to TRBD1 covers 7 bases. There are 15 residues in the CDR3. Looked up from germline, CDR1 is MNHEY and CDR2 is SVGAGI. V was pared by 6 bases and J by 3 bases, with 11 bases of the junction left unmatched. The CDR3 loop is CASRIGQAANYEQYF. CDR3 sequence (DNA): TGTGCCAGCAGAATTGGACAGGCGGCAAACTACGAGCAGTACTTC.

In its sample, this clone was seen a few times. In nucleotides, the CDR3 is TGTGCCAGCAGCTTGACTAGTTTTAACGAGCAGTACTTC. Protein sequence: CASSLTSFNEQYF. The rearrangement uses TRBV5-6 and TRBJ2-7; the D gene is possibly TRBD2 (5 bases). CDR1 SGHDT and CDR2 YYEEEE come from the germline V gene. Trimming cost V 1 base and J 5 bases, with 10 bases left between them. CDR3 length: 13 amino acids.

The chain couples TRBV6-6 to TRBJ1-1, with D possibly being TRBD1 (6 bases). Germline V gene sequence: CDR1 MNHNY, CDR2 SVGAGI (reference sequence). With 0 bases removed from V and 2 bases from J, the gap between germline ends came to 10 bases. The CDR3 runs 15 residues. This chain's CDR3 is CASSYSRDINTEAFF. As DNA, the CDR3 is TGTGCCAGCAGTTACTCGAGGGACATAAACACTGAAGCTTTCTTT.

The V call is TRBV13, the J call TRBJ1-1; 8 bases match TRBD1. The CDR3 length is 15 residues. With V trimmed by 4 bases and J by 6 bases, 10 bases remained unmatched. The germline CDR1 and CDR2 sequences are PRHDT and FYEKMQ (reference sequence). CDR3 sequence (DNA): TGTGCCAGCAGCTCTACCGACAGGGGAGGCGCTGAAGCTTTCTTT. Amino acids: CASSSTDRGGAEAFF.

The chain links TRBV11-2 to TRBJ2-3; TRBD2 aligns across 7 bases. Germline V gene sequence: CDR1 SGHAT, CDR2 FQNNGV. The CDR3 contains 15 residues. J gave up 3 bases and V 2 bases, and 5 bases lay outside the gene matches. This CDR3 reads CASSLRGLKTDTQYF. CDR3 nucleotide sequence: TGTGCCAGCAGCTTACGGGGACTAAAGACAGATACGCAGTATTTT. Variable domain in full (rest from reference TRBV11-2 and TRBJ2-3): EAGVAQSPRYKIIEKRQSVAFWCNPISGHATLYWYQQILGQGPKLLIQFQNNGVVDDSQLPKDRFSAERLKGVDSTLKIQPAKLEDSAVYLCASSLRGLKTDTQYFGPGTRLTVL.

V gene TRBV19 combines with J gene TRBJ1-1; TRBD1 might be the D (6 bases). The germline V gene has CDR1 LNHDA and CDR2 SQIVND (reference sequence). The CDR3 sequence is 14 residues long. The ends were cut back, 1 base at V and 4 bases at J, with 10 bases in the middle. Here the CDR3 reads CASSIGRGVTEAFF. The CDR3 region has the DNA TGTGCCAGTAGTATAGGCAGGGGAGTCACTGAAGCTTTCTTT.

The chain combines TRBV6-5 with TRBJ1-1; D is possibly TRBD1 (5 bases). V was pared by 5 bases and J by 0 bases, with 10 bases between. The CDR3 is 14 amino acids. Germline CDR1 reads MNHEY; CDR2 reads SVGAGI. CDR3 sequence (DNA): TGTGCCAGCAGTCCCAGGGCCGTGAACACTGAAGCTTTCTTT. It specifies CASSPRAVNTEAFF.

The rearrangement links TRBV5-4 to TRBJ2-1; 14 bases map to TRBD2. This CDR3 is built from 15 residues. After removal of 4 bases from V and 6 bases from J, the junction contained 3 bases not matched to a gene. Per the germline V gene, CDR1 is SGHNT and CDR2 is YYREEE (reference sequence). The CDR3 reads CASSGGLAGVNEQFF. CDR3 nucleotides: TGTGCCAGCAGCGGGGGACTAGCGGGAGTCAATGAGCAGTTCTTC.

The chain uses TRBV5-4 and TRBJ2-1; a possible D gene is TRBD2 (5 bases). Germline V gives CDR1 SGHNT, CDR2 YYREEE (reference sequence). The CDR3 is 12 residues long. Trimming cost V 4 bases and J 13 bases, with 15 bases left between them. CDR3 residues: CASSLEGETQFF. CDR3 nucleotides: TGTGCCAGCAGCCTAGAGGGAGAGACCCAGTTCTTC.

The chain uses TRBV4-1 and TRBJ2-1; 7 bases agree with TRBD2. Germline CDR1 is MGHRA and CDR2 is YSYEKL. J was trimmed by 8 bases and V by 0 bases; bases with no gene match: 16. The CDR3 is 18 residues long. The CDR3 region has the DNA TGCGCCAGCAGCCAAGATTCCCTAGCGGAAGGATTGATGGATGAGCAGTTCTTC. Translation gives CASSQDSLAEGLMDEQFF.

V is TRBV9 and J is TRBJ1-6; perhaps TRBD1 as D (5 bases). CDR1 is SGDLS, CDR2 YYNGEE, per germline. The V gene lost 3 bases and the J gene lost 9 bases, with 16 bases spanning the gap. The CDR3 length is 15 residues. CDR3 protein: CASSASQLGGSPLHF. The CDR3 DNA follows: TGTGCCAGCAGCGCCTCCCAGTTGGGGGGTTCACCCCTCCACTTT.

This chain connects TRBV27 to TRBJ1-2; no reliable D call. Germline assignment: CDR1 MNHEY and CDR2 SMNVEV (reference sequence). The CDR3 extends over 15 amino acids. V lost 2 bases, J lost 5 bases, and 15 bases lay in between. The CDR3 coding sequence is TGTGCCAGCAGTTTAAGCGCAGGACTCTTTTATGGCTACACCTTC. This gives the protein CASSLSAGLFYGYTF.

This chain uses TRBV10-2 with TRBJ2-7; TRBD2 matches 7 bases. V gave up 2 bases and J gave up 4 bases; unmatched junction bases: 14. Germline V gene lookup returns CDR1 WSHSY and CDR2 SAAADI. The CDR3 runs to 17 residues. CDR3 DNA: TGCGCCAGCAGTGAGGCCGGACTAGACCAGGGATTGTACGAGCAGTACTTC. Its translation is CASSEAGLDQGLYEQYF.

The rearrangement joins TRBV6-6 to TRBJ2-5; D is unresolved. The CDR3 has 13 amino acids. Trimming took off 4 bases at V and 1 base at J, with 7 bases between the two ends. The V gene's germline CDR1 is MNHNY and CDR2 SVGAGI (reference sequence). Written as DNA, the CDR3 is TGTGCCAGCAGTTCCACGGGCCAAGAGACCCAGTACTTC. Translated: CASSSTGQETQYF.

The chain has TRBV7-9 and TRBJ2-7; TRBD1 agrees at 8 bases. Germline-derived CDR1 and CDR2 are SEHNR and FQNEAQ (reference sequence). This CDR3 has 18 amino acids. The trim removed 5 bases at V and 6 bases at J, leaving 21 bases unmatched. CDR3 bases: TGTGCCAGCAGCCAGGACCCGGACAGGGTCGTAAGTTTTGGCGAGCAGTACTTC. Translation: CASSQDPDRVVSFGEQYF.

The V and J genes are TRBV5-4 and TRBJ2-7; D call uncertain. V was clipped by 3 bases and J by 10 bases, with 14 bases between them. This CDR3 is 12 amino acids long. From germline, CDR1 is SGHNT and CDR2 YYREEE (reference sequence). CDR3 sequence (DNA): TGTGCCAGCAGCTCCGATTCCGCGCCCCAGTACTTC. Its translation is CASSSDSAPQYF. The complete variable domain, with remaining parts taken from reference TRBV5-4 and TRBJ2-7, reads ETGVTQSPTHLIKTRGQQVTLRCSSQSGHNTVSWYQQALGQGPQFIFQYYREEENGRGNFPPRFSGLQFPNYSSELNVNALELDDSALYLCASSSDSAPQYFGPGTRLTVT.

J is TRBJ2-1 and V is TRBV11-2; TRBD2 is a possible D gene (7 bases). Germline CDR1 and CDR2: SGHAT and FQNNGV. The germline V and J ends were trimmed by 3 bases and 7 bases, with 16 bases remaining between them. The CDR3 length is 15 residues. The CDR3 loop reads CASSFLAEGGNEQFF. In DNA form, the CDR3 reads TGTGCCAGCAGCTTCTTAGCGGAGGGGGGGAATGAGCAGTTCTTC.

The chain couples TRBV28 to TRBJ1-5; D remains unclear. The length of the CDR3 is 20 residues. In germline, CDR1 is MDHEN, CDR2 SYDVKM. V gave up 1 base and J gave up 0 bases, with 22 bases separating them. The CDR3 coding sequence is TGTGCCAGCAGTTTATACCCCCGCGGACGGGAAAGGGTTAGCAATCAGCCCCAGCATTTT. Protein sequence: CASSLYPRGRERVSNQPQHF.

The chain joins TRBV7-2 to TRBJ2-2; no clear D gene. The ends were cut back, 6 bases at V and 5 bases at J, with 10 bases in the middle. CDR1 SGHTA and CDR2 FQGNSA come from the germline V gene. This CDR3 is 13 amino acids long. The CDR3 bases are TGTGCCAGCAGTACAGCAATGACCGGGGAGCTGTTTTTT. It specifies CASSTAMTGELFF.

The genes are TRBV30 and TRBJ2-1; 7 bases map to TRBD1. This CDR3 spans 14 amino acids. The germline gives CDR1 GTSNPN, CDR2 SVGIG (reference sequence). V trimming: 0 bases; J trimming: 8 bases; junction bases outside the gene matches: 7. CDR3 DNA: TGTGCCTGGAGTGTAGGAAGGACAGGAGATGAGCAGTTCTTC. Encoded protein: CAWSVGRTGDEQFF.

The chain uses TRBV5-4 and TRBJ2-1; no clear D gene. V was trimmed by 0 bases and J by 2 bases, leaving 12 bases between them. The length of the CDR3 is 16 residues. CDR1 is SGHNT, CDR2 YYREEE, per germline (reference sequence). The CDR3 DNA is TGTGCCAGCAGCTTGGCGTTGTCCGTAACCTACAATGAGCAGTTCTTC. Its translation: CASSLALSVTYNEQFF.